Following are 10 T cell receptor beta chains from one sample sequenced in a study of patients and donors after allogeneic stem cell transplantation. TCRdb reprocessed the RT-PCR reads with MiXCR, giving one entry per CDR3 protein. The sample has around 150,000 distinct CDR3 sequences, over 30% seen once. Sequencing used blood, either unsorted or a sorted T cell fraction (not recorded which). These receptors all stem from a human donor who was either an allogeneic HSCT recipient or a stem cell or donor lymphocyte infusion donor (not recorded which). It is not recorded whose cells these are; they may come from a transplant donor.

The CDR3 spells CASSQEGGGIAYGYTF. The CDR3 nucleotides are TGCGCCAGCAGCCAAGAGGGCGGGGGAATTGCCTATGGCTACACCTTC. The gene calls are TRBV4-3 and TRBJ1-2, with D possibly being TRBD1 (5 bases). Germline V gives CDR1 LGHNA, CDR2 YSLEER. V gave up 0 bases and J gave up 4 bases, with 15 bases separating them. The CDR3 runs 16 residues.

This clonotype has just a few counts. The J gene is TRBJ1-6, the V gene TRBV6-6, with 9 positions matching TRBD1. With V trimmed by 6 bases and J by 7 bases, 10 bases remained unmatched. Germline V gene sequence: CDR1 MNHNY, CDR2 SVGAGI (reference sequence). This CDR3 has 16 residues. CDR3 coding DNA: TGTGCCAGCAGGCGAAACAGGGGGCAGAGGAATTCACCCCTCCACTTT. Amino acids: CASRRNRGQRNSPLHF.

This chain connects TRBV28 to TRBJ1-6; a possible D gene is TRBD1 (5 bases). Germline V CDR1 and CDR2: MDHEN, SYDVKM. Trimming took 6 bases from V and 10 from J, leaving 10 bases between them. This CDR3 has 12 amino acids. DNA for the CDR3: TGTGCCAGCAGCCGAGGGGTGTCACCCCTCCACTTT. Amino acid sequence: CASSRGVSPLHF.

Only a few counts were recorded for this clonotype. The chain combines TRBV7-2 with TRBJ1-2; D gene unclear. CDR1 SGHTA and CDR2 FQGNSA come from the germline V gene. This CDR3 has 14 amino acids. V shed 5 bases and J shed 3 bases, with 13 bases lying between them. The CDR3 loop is CASSPTGRYYGYTF. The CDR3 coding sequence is TGTGCCAGCAGCCCCACGGGTAGATACTATGGCTACACCTTC.

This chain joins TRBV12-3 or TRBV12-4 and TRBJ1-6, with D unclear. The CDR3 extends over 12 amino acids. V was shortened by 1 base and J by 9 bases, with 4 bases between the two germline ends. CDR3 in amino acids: CASSLGISPLHF. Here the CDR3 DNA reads TGTGCCAGCAGTTTAGGCATTTCACCCCTCCACTTT.

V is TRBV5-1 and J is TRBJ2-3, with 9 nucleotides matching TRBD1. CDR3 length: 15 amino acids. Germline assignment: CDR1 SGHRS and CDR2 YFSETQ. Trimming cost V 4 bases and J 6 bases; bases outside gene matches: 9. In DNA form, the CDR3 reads TGCGCCAGCAGCACTCCGGGACAGGGTACCGATACGCAGTATTTT. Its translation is CASSTPGQGTDTQYF.

CDR3 amino acids: CATGDIQNTGELFF. In DNA form, the CDR3 reads TGTGCCACAGGAGACATCCAGAACACCGGGGAGCTGTTTTTT. V usage is TRBV24-1 and J usage is TRBJ2-2; no firm D call. CDR3 length equals 14 residues. Trimming shortened V by 10 bases and J by 1 base, and 12 bases separated the two germline ends. In germline, CDR1 is KGHDR, CDR2 SFDVKD.

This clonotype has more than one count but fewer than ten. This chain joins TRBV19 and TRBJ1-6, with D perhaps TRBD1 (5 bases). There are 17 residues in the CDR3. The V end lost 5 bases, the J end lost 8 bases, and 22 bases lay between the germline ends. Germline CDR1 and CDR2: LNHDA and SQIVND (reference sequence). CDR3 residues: CASSREGRPKRDSPLHF. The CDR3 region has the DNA TGTGCCAGTAGTCGCGAGGGACGGCCCAAGAGGGATTCACCCCTCCACTTT.

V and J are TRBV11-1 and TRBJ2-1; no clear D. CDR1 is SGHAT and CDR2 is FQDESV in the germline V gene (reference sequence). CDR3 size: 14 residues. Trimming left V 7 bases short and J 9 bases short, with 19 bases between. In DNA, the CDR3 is TGTGCCAGCACACCTCGGCGGTTTTCGACTGAGCAGTTCTTC. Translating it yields CASTPRRFSTEQFF.

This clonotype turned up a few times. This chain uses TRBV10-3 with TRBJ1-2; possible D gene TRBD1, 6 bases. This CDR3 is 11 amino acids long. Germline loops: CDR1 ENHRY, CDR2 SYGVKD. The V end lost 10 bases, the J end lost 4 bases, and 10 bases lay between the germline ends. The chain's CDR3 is CATRDIYGYTF. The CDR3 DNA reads TGTGCCACCCGGGACATCTATGGCTACACCTTC.